One and the same sample provided the 17 T cell receptor beta chains below, sequenced in a study of T cell repertoires in cytomegalovirus infection. TCRdb analysed the reads with MiXCR anew, one entry per CDR3 protein. The profile shows fewer than 250,000 distinct CDR3 sequences, roughly 12% of them singletons. The sequenced sample consisted of PBMCs. All receptors come from a human donor in good health (CMV status not recorded). Some clones in this sample may be carry-over from other donors' samples.

This clonotype is a singleton in its sample. With a much larger clone just one base away, this may be a read error. The chain uses TRBV7-6 and TRBJ2-7, with 7 positions matching TRBD1. Germline V CDR1 and CDR2: SGHVS, FNYEAQ. This CDR3 has 15 amino acids. In DNA, the CDR3 is TGTGCCAACAGCCAAGACAGGGTTTTCTCCTACGAGCAGTACTTC. Its protein is CANSQDRVFSYEQYF.

Only a few counts were recorded for this clonotype. One end of the junction fails to match germline, which may point to a read error. The rearrangement uses TRBV7-4 and TRBJ1-1, with D perhaps matching TRBD1 (6 bases). Looked up from germline, CDR1 is SGHVT and CDR2 is SQSDAQ. The CDR3 is made up of 14 amino acids. The CDR3 loop reads CSSSLGTRYTEAFF. The CDR3 nucleotides are TGTTCCAGCAGCTTGGGGACACGCTACACTGAAGCTTTCTTT.

This clonotype was seen a few times. The chain links TRBV25-1 to TRBJ2-7; a weak D match, TRBD1 (7 bases). Deletions cut 7 bases from V and 3 bases from J, with 13 bases between. The CDR3 loop spans 13 amino acids. Germline assignment: CDR1 MGHDK and CDR2 SYGVNS. CDR3 sequence reads: CASIRQGGYEQYF. CDR3 nucleotides: TGTGCCAGCATTCGACAGGGAGGCTACGAGCAGTACTTC.

Ten or more counts support this clonotype. The chain links TRBV7-2 to TRBJ1-2; unclear D gene. V lost 5 bases, J lost 3 bases, and 10 bases lay in between. CDR1 SGHTA and CDR2 FQGNSA come from the germline V gene. There are 13 residues in the CDR3. The CDR3 nucleotides are TGTGCCAGCAGCCCGGCGGGAGACTATGGCTACACCTTC. It yields the protein CASSPAGDYGYTF. Drawing the rest from reference TRBV7-2 and TRBJ1-2, the complete variable domain is GAGVSQSPSNKVTEKGKDVELRCDPISGHTALYWYRQSLGQGLEFLIYFQGNSAPDKSGLPSDRFSAERTGGSVSTLTIQRTQQEDSAVYLCASSPAGDYGYTFGSGTRLTVV.

The CDR3 protein is CSVGRDPASPLHF. The CDR3 DNA sequence: TGCAGCGTTGGACGGGATCCCGCTTCACCCCTCCACTTT. The V gene is TRBV29-1, the J gene TRBJ1-6; no firm D call. Germline CDR1 SQVTM, CDR2 ANQGSEA. V was pared by 4 bases and J by 9 bases, with 13 bases between. The CDR3 spans 13 residues.

This clonotype turned up a few times. The chain recombines TRBV27 with TRBJ2-2, with TRBD1 as a possible D gene (6 bases). V was clipped by 3 bases and J by 0 bases, with 11 bases between them. Looked up from germline, CDR1 is MNHEY and CDR2 is SMNVEV (reference sequence). The CDR3 totals 16 residues. The CDR3 DNA reads as TGTGCCAGCAGTTTCTCAGGGGCGGCGAACACCGGGGAGCTGTTTTTT. Amino acids: CASSFSGAANTGELFF.

This clonotype has a count of ten or more. The gene calls are TRBV25-1 and TRBJ1-1; D is perhaps TRBD1 (6 bases). The CDR3 sequence is 14 residues long. Trimming shortened V by 7 bases and J by 2 bases, and 14 bases separated the two germline ends. CDR1 and CDR2 (germline): MGHDK, SYGVNS. The CDR3 DNA reads TGTGCCAGCACCGAAGGGGGATTCAACACTGAAGCTTTCTTT. Encoded protein: CASTEGGFNTEAFF. The full variable domain, its missing parts supplied by reference TRBV25-1 and TRBJ1-1, is EADIYQTPRYLVIGTGKKITLECSQTMGHDKMYWYQQDPGMELHLIHYSYGVNSTEKGDLSSESTVSRIRTEHFPLTLESARPSHTSQYLCASTEGGFNTEAFFGQGTRLTVV.

This clonotype was recorded at least ten times. This chain connects TRBV27 to TRBJ2-7; TRBD2 matches 9 bases. V was clipped by 2 bases and J by 4 bases; unmatched bases: 3. The CDR3 has 14 residues. The germline gives CDR1 MNHEY, CDR2 SMNVEV (reference sequence). The chain's CDR3 is CASSLIAGEYEQYF. Here the CDR3 DNA reads TGTGCCAGCAGTTTAATAGCGGGAGAGTACGAGCAGTACTTC.

This clonotype was recorded a few times. J is TRBJ2-3 and V is TRBV28; a possible D gene is TRBD2 (6 bases). The germline gives CDR1 MDHEN, CDR2 SYDVKM. The CDR3 consists of 16 residues. Trimming cost V 4 bases and J 2 bases, with 16 bases left between them. The CDR3 region has the DNA TGTGCCAGCAGTTCCCCCCGCGGGATTTTCACAGATACGCAGTATTTT. Translation: CASSSPRGIFTDTQYF.

The CDR3, as DNA: TGTGCCAGTAGTATATCCATCAATCAGCCCCAGCATTTT. It is translated as CASSISINQPQHF. The chain uses TRBV19 and TRBJ1-5; D remains unclear. V shed 2 bases and J shed 3 bases, with 5 bases lying between them. The germline CDR1 and CDR2 sequences are LNHDA and SQIVND (reference sequence). This CDR3 has 13 amino acids. Complete variable domain (other parts from reference TRBV19 and TRBJ1-5): DGGITQSPKYLFRKEGQNVTLSCEQNLNHDAMYWYRQDPGQGLRLIYYSQIVNDFQKGDIAEGYSVSREKKESFPLTVTSAQKNPTAFYLCASSISINQPQHFGDGTRLSIL.

This clonotype was seen at least ten times. The genes are TRBV4-3 and TRBJ2-5; no clear D. The CDR3 is 14 residues long. The germline CDR1 and CDR2 sequences are LGHNA and YSLEER. V was cut by 0 bases and J by 3 bases, with 8 bases left in between. The CDR3 loop is CASSQDTAKETQYF. The CDR3 DNA is TGCGCCAGCAGCCAAGATACCGCCAAAGAGACCCAGTACTTC.

This clonotype was seen many times. This chain connects TRBV7-6 to TRBJ2-3; 7 bases map to TRBD1. The J segment lost 0 bases and the V segment lost 6 bases, leaving 12 bases of the junction unmatched. The germline gives CDR1 SGHVS, CDR2 FNYEAQ. The CDR3 totals 17 residues. CDR3 bases: TGTGCCAGCAGAGGAGGACAGGCGAAAGCTAGCACAGATACGCAGTATTTT. Translated, it gives CASRGGQAKASTDTQYF.

In this sample, this clonotype turned up many times. This chain joins TRBV12-3 or TRBV12-4 and TRBJ2-7; TRBD2 matches at 8 bases. Losses at the gene ends were 2 bases for V and 4 bases for J; bases not matched to a gene: 7. The CDR3 is made up of 15 amino acids. CDR3 sequence reads: CASSLRAGASYEQYF. In DNA, the CDR3 is TGTGCCAGCAGTTTAAGAGCGGGAGCTTCTTACGAGCAGTACTTC.

The chain combines TRBV5-6 with TRBJ1-3, with D perhaps TRBD1 (6 bases). The CDR3 spans 14 residues. The V and J ends lost 1 base and 3 bases respectively, with 8 bases between them. From germline, CDR1 is SGHDT and CDR2 YYEEEE. CDR3 protein: CASSLTGIGNTIYF. In DNA, the CDR3 is TGTGCCAGCAGCTTGACAGGGATTGGAAACACCATATATTTT.

The table lists this clonotype with many counts. The rearrangement joins TRBV7-2 to TRBJ1-1; D gene unclear. Germline CDR1 and CDR2: SGHTA and FQGNSA. This CDR3 is 14 amino acids long. V was clipped by 6 bases and J by 3 bases, with 14 bases between them. The CDR3 reads CASSQLGVDTEAFF. As DNA, the CDR3 is TGTGCCAGCAGTCAACTCGGGGTAGACACTGAAGCTTTCTTT.

This clonotype was observed many times. The chain joins TRBV7-2 to TRBJ2-5, with TRBD2 matching 11 bases. Trimming took 6 bases from V and 4 from J; bases not matched to a gene: 13. From germline, CDR1 is SGHTA and CDR2 FQGNSA. This CDR3 comprises 17 residues. The CDR3 region has the DNA TGTGCCAGCAGTTCACTGACTAGCGGGATGGGGGGAGAGACCCAGTACTTC. It encodes CASSSLTSGMGGETQYF.

The sample holds a few counts of this clonotype. This chain uses TRBV6-1 with TRBJ1-1; D remains ambiguous. The germline V and J ends were trimmed by 6 bases and 1 base, with 12 bases remaining between them. The CDR3 length is 14 residues. Germline V gene data show CDR1 as MNHNS and CDR2 as SASEGT. The CDR3 region has the DNA TGTGCCAGCAGGTCCGGGCTAACGAACACTGAAGCTTTCTTT. This gives the protein CASRSGLTNTEAFF.